This entry is about one T cell receptor (beta chain). Its specificity is not known. The germline V gene has CDR1 SGHDT and CDR2 YYEEEE. V shed 6 bases and J 1 base; nucleotides not matched to a gene: 4. The CDR3 has 15 residues. This sample is drawn from a study of blood T cells in healthy people across ages. The second PCR ran roughly 7 to 12 cycles with a sample-barcoded 5' primer and J-beta primers. Paired-end reads containing CDR3 totaled no fewer than 2.5 million for each sample. MiXCR, applied by TCRdb to the 5' RACE reads, yields one record per CDR3 protein. The table shows hundreds of thousands of distinct CDR3 sequences, with roughly 21% occurring only once. Overall study results and limits: The study found TCR beta diversity correlated strongly with naive T cell percentage.

Material for sequencing was blood. The clonotype comes from a man between 65 and 79 years old in good health. The V and J genes are TRBV5-6 and TRBJ2-3, with TRBD2 matching over 11 bases. Here the CDR3 DNA reads TGTGCCAGCACCAAGACTAGCGGGGGCACAGATACGCAGTATTTT. It is translated as CASTKTSGGTDTQYF.